Listed here are 18 T cell receptor beta chains from one sample, sequenced in a study of T cells after yellow fever vaccination. TCRdb reprocessed the 5' RACE reads via MiXCR and lists one record per CDR3 protein. The table shows about 340,000 distinct CDR3 sequences, with roughly 8.7% occurring only once. This specimen consisted of PBMCs, obtained on the day of the first yellow fever vaccination. The origin of the receptors is a man aged 18 to 35 who received the YFV17D yellow fever vaccine.

This clonotype was seen only a few times. CDR3 nucleotide sequence: TGCAGTGCCCTACTAGCGGGGGGGTCAGAGACCCAGTACTTC. It yields the protein CSALLAGGSETQYF. The rearrangement uses TRBV20-1 and TRBJ2-5, with 13 bases fitting TRBD2. Unmatched junction bases numbered 5, after V lost 6 bases and J lost 4 bases. The CDR3 loop spans 14 amino acids. CDR1 and CDR2 from the germline V gene are DFQATT and SNEGSKA (reference sequence).

This rearrangement joins TRBV7-2 to TRBJ1-2; TRBD1 agrees at 10 bases. CDR3 length equals 15 residues. The ends lost 3 bases at V and 5 bases at J; junction bases unmatched: 6. Germline CDR1 is SGHTA and CDR2 is FQGNSA. The DNA for the CDR3 is TGTGCCAGCAGCTTGGGACAGGGGTATGAGTATGGCTACACCTTC. Translated, it gives CASSLGQGYEYGYTF.

In its sample, this clonotype was seen a few times. The V gene is TRBV27, the J gene TRBJ2-3, with unresolved D. The V gene lost 0 bases and the J gene lost 2 bases, with 6 bases spanning the gap. The CDR3 runs to 14 residues. The germline V gene encodes CDR1 MNHEY and CDR2 SMNVEV (reference sequence). In nucleotides, the CDR3 is TGTGCCAGCAGTTTATCGTACCCCACAGATACGCAGTATTTT. Its translation is CASSLSYPTDTQYF.

This chain connects TRBV4-2 to TRBJ2-3; TRBD1 agrees at 9 bases. CDR1 LGHNA and CDR2 YNFKEQ come from the germline V gene. CDR3 length: 17 amino acids. V lost 6 bases, J lost 3 bases, and 13 bases stayed unmatched. CDR3 DNA: TGTGCCAGCAGTCAATTAAACAGGGGGCAGGGGACAGATACGCAGTATTTT. Protein product: CASSQLNRGQGTDTQYF.

This clonotype was seen a few times. The CDR3 DNA is TGTGCCAGCAGCCACTGGCTGGCGGGAGGGACAGATACGCAGTATTTT. As protein: CASSHWLAGGTDTQYF. The chain has TRBV3-1 and TRBJ2-3, with 9 bases aligning to TRBD2. There are 16 residues in the CDR3. V lost 3 bases to trimming and J lost 3 bases; unmatched junction nucleotides: 7. Per germline, CDR1 LGHDT and CDR2 YNNKEL (reference sequence).

This clonotype was picked up a small number of times. The V and J genes are TRBV7-3 and TRBJ2-1; no firm D call. CDR3 length equals 13 residues. V was clipped by 1 base and J by 9 bases, with 10 bases between them. Germline V CDR1 and CDR2: SGHTA, FQGTGA. CDR3 in DNA: TGTGCCAGCAGCTTAAATAGACGTGGTGAGCAGTTCTTC. This gives the protein CASSLNRRGEQFF. The variable domain in full, with the rest retrieved from reference TRBV7-3 and TRBJ2-1, is GAGVSQTPSNKVTEKGKYVELRCDPISGHTALYWYRQSLGQGPEFLIYFQGTGAADDSGLPNDRFFAVRPEGSVSTLKIQRTERGDSAVYLCASSLNRRGEQFFGPGTRLTVL.

This clonotype was observed a few times. V usage is TRBV14 and J usage is TRBJ2-7, with 8 bases matching TRBD1. This CDR3 is built from 17 residues. The trim removed 3 bases at V and 4 bases at J, leaving 14 bases unmatched. The germline CDR1 and CDR2 sequences are SGHDN and FVKESK. The CDR3 DNA sequence: TGTGCCAGCAGCCACCGGCCCCCGCAGGGGGCTTTTTACGAGCAGTACGTC. Residues: CASSHRPPQGAFYEQYV.

In this sample, this clonotype turned up many times. This chain joins TRBV18 and TRBJ1-1; D ambiguous. Germline loops: CDR1 KGHSH, CDR2 LQKENI. V shed 2 bases and J shed 1 base, with 5 bases lying between them. The CDR3 totals 13 residues. The CDR3 region has the DNA TGTGCCAGCTCACCAGATTCGAACACTGAAGCTTTCTTT. Translated, it gives CASSPDSNTEAFF.

J is TRBJ1-3 and V is TRBV10-3; 9 positions match TRBD1. Germline CDR1 and CDR2: ENHRY and SYGVKD. Losses at the gene ends were 1 base for V and 2 bases for J; bases not matched to a gene: 6. The CDR3 has 17 amino acids. CDR3 DNA sequence: TGTGCCATCAGTGAGTACGGACAGGGGTCTCCTGGAAACACCATATATTTT. Residues: CAISEYGQGSPGNTIYF.

V usage is TRBV7-2 and J usage is TRBJ2-7; D is unresolved. There are 13 residues in the CDR3. Trimming pared 6 bases from V and 2 bases from J, leaving 11 bases between. Germline V CDR1 and CDR2: SGHTA, FQGNSA. The CDR3 DNA reads TGTGCCAGCAGTCCTGACCCGGCCTACGAGCAGTACTTC. Residues: CASSPDPAYEQYF.

The V and J genes are TRBV20-1 and TRBJ1-1, with D perhaps matching TRBD1 (6 bases). V was trimmed by 3 bases and J by 3 bases, leaving 11 bases between them. CDR1 and CDR2 (germline): DFQATT, SNEGSKA (reference sequence). There are 13 residues in the CDR3. The CDR3: CSASSSGDTEAFF. In DNA, the CDR3 is TGCAGTGCTAGTAGCTCAGGGGACACTGAAGCTTTCTTT.

This chain uses TRBV20-1 with TRBJ1-2; unclear D gene. The CDR3 consists of 16 residues. Trimming pared 0 bases from V and 0 bases from J, leaving 14 bases between. Germline CDR1 is DFQATT and CDR2 is SNEGSKA (reference sequence). CDR3 sequence reads: CSAREASRRSNYGYTF. The CDR3, as DNA: TGCAGTGCTAGAGAGGCATCCAGAAGATCTAACTATGGCTACACCTTC.

In its sample, this clonotype was seen a few times. The chain carries TRBV20-1 and TRBJ1-2; maybe TRBD1 (5 bases). This CDR3 has 16 amino acids. V shed 0 bases and J shed 0 bases, with 14 bases lying between them. Looked up from germline, CDR1 is DFQATT and CDR2 is SNEGSKA (reference sequence). CDR3: CSARDDGTVANYGYTF. The DNA for the CDR3 is TGCAGTGCTAGAGACGACGGGACGGTAGCTAACTATGGCTACACCTTC.

This clonotype showed up just a few times. The chain combines TRBV7-2 with TRBJ2-3; TRBD1 agrees at 7 bases. V shed 5 bases and J 4 bases; nucleotides not matched to a gene: 3. The germline gives CDR1 SGHTA, CDR2 FQGNSA. The CDR3 is 13 amino acids. CDR3 sequence reads: CASSKDRPDTQYF. The CDR3 bases are TGTGCCAGCAGCAAGGACAGGCCAGATACGCAGTATTTT.

In its sample, this clonotype was seen many times. This chain connects TRBV5-1 to TRBJ2-3; 12 bases line up with TRBD1. CDR1 is SGHRS, CDR2 YFSETQ, per germline. The CDR3 covers 18 residues. V was clipped by 1 base and J by 3 bases; unmatched bases: 9. The CDR3 reads CASSLPLPGQGATDTQYF. The CDR3 nucleotides read TGCGCCAGCAGCTTGCCTTTACCGGGACAGGGGGCGACAGATACGCAGTATTTT.

This clonotype was observed many times. The chain uses TRBV5-1 and TRBJ2-2; weak D call: TRBD2 (6 bases). Trimming took 4 bases from V and 6 from J, leaving 13 bases between them. The CDR3 length is 14 residues. Germline V gives CDR1 SGHRS, CDR2 YFSETQ. CDR3 sequence: CASSPGGASGELFF. The CDR3 DNA reads as TGCGCCAGCAGCCCCGGAGGGGCATCCGGGGAGCTGTTTTTT.

This rearrangement joins TRBV11-2 to TRBJ2-7, with D possibly being TRBD1 or TRBD2 (5 bases each). Germline assignment: CDR1 SGHAT and CDR2 FQNNGV. This CDR3 is 14 amino acids long. V was clipped by 3 bases and J by 2 bases, with 11 bases between them. In nucleotides, the CDR3 is TGTGCCAGCAGCTTCGGGACGGGCACCTACGAGCAGTACGTC. Its protein product is CASSFGTGTYEQYV.

V and J are TRBV6-5 and TRBJ2-1; the match to TRBD2 covers 7 bases. With 2 bases clipped from V and 0 bases from J, the junction kept 7 bases outside the gene matches. CDR3 length equals 17 residues. Germline CDR1 is MNHEY and CDR2 is SVGAGI. Written as DNA, the CDR3 is TGTGCCAGCAGTTACGAGGCCCGCGGGAGCTCCTACAATGAGCAGTTCTTC. This codes for CASSYEARGSSYNEQFF.